Each of the 7 T cell receptor beta chains below was sequenced from the same sample in a study of cytomegalovirus exposure and HLA in healthy donors. 60 Vbeta and 13 Jbeta primers were used in PCR. Repertoires were generated with immunoSEQ multiplex PCR, while TCRdb's copy carries only in-frame clones and drops some. The sample has 200,000 to 300,000 clones, approximately 81% seen once. Input material: PBMCs. All receptors derive from an older woman in good health and CMV-seropositive.

This chain links TRBV6-1 with TRBJ2-7; TRBD2 agrees at 9 bases. Germline-derived CDR1 and CDR2 are MNHNS and SASEGT. The CDR3 is made up of 14 amino acids. V gave up 5 bases and J gave up 4 bases; unmatched junction bases: 6. The CDR3 DNA follows: TGTGCCAGCAGTATTGGGACTAGCAGATACGAGCAGTACTTC. Residues: CASSIGTSRYEQYF.

The chain uses TRBV30 and TRBJ2-7; maybe TRBD1 (6 bases). Trimming shortened V by 3 bases and J by 1 base, and 10 bases separated the two germline ends. Germline CDR1 GTSNPN, CDR2 SVGIG (reference sequence). This CDR3 comprises 13 residues. CDR3 residues: CAWRATGSYEQYF. CDR3 DNA sequence: TGTGCCTGGAGAGCTACAGGGTCCTACGAGCAGTACTTC.

The table lists this clone with a count of one. The rearrangement uses TRBV11-1 and TRBJ2-5; 11 bases fit TRBD1. J was trimmed by 3 bases and V by 5 bases; bases with no gene match: 11. The germline CDR1 and CDR2 sequences are SGHAT and FQDESV (reference sequence). The CDR3 has 17 residues. The CDR3 here is CASSPTAGTGGKETQYF. CDR3 coding DNA: TGTGCCAGCAGCCCTACAGCCGGGACAGGGGGTAAAGAGACCCAGTACTTC.

The chain is built from TRBV5-8 and TRBJ1-2; D might be TRBD1 (6 bases). CDR3 length: 15 residues. Germline CDR1 and CDR2: SGHTS and YDEGEE. Trimming left V 0 bases short and J 4 bases short, with 13 bases between. The CDR3 reads CASSLDWTDSYGYTF. In DNA form, the CDR3 reads TGTGCCAGCAGCTTGGATTGGACGGACAGCTATGGCTACACCTTC.

The chain is built from TRBV4-1 and TRBJ1-1, with D hard to call. Germline CDR1 is MGHRA and CDR2 is YSYEKL. V shed 0 bases and J shed 5 bases, with 13 bases lying between them. CDR3 size: 15 residues. DNA of the CDR3: TGCGCCAGCAGCCAAGAAGGTCGGTGGGCGACTGAAGCTTTCTTT. Amino acid sequence: CASSQEGRWATEAFF.

The chain has TRBV7-3 and TRBJ1-1; the D gene is possibly TRBD1 (5 bases). The CDR3 is made up of 14 amino acids. Germline V gene data show CDR1 as SGHTA and CDR2 as FQGTGA. V lost 5 bases and J 5 bases, leaving 15 bases between the germline ends. Written as DNA, the CDR3 is TGTGCCAGCAGCCCACAGGTTGGGGGGACTGAAGCTTTCTTT. It encodes CASSPQVGGTEAFF.

Only a few counts were recorded for this clone. The chain couples TRBV5-4 to TRBJ1-2; TRBD1 matches at 7 bases. The length of the CDR3 is 15 residues. Germline V lookup: CDR1 SGHNT, CDR2 YYREEE (reference sequence). V dropped 2 bases and J dropped 6; count of bases not matched to a gene: 10. The CDR3 nucleotides read TGTGCCAGCAGCTTAATTTCGGTCACAGGGGATGGCTACACCTTC. Translated, it gives CASSLISVTGDGYTF.